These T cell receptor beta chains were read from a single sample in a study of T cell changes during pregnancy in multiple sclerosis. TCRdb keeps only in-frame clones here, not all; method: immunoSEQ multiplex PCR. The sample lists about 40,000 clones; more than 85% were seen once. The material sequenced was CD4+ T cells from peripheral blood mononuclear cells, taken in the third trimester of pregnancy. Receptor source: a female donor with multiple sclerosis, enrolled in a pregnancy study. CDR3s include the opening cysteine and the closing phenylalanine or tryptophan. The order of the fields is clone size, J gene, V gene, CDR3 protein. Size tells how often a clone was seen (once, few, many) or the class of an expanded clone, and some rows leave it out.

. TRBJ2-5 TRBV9 CASSVASGQSQETQYF
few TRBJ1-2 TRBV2 CASSQQGAANYGYTF
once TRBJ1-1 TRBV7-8 CASSLALEGHTEAFF
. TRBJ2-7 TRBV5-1 CASSLRTGREQYF
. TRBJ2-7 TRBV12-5 CASGLPPSEQYF
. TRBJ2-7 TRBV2 CASSGGQGYEQYF
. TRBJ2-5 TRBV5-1 CASSLASVQETQYF
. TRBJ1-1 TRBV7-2 CASRLQGGRAFF
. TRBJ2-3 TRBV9 CASSVRTVGDTQYF
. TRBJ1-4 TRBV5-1 CASSPEGSTNEKLFF
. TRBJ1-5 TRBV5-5 CASSADRNQPQHF
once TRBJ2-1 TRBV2 CASRSRDLSYNEQFF
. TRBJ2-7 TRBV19 CASSISAGGSYEQYF
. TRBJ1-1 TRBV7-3 CASSLTAGRVTEAFF
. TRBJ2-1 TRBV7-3 CASSLGGAGEQFF
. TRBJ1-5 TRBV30 CAWRIHTGVYSNQPQHF
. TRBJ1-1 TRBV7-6 CASSLEANTEAFF
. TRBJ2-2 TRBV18 CASSPVPGNTGELFF